Following are 32 T cell receptor beta chains from one sample sequenced in a study of T cells in women clearing cervical HPV infection. Produced via immunoSEQ multiplex PCR; TCRdb's table is partial and in-frame only. The data show just under 35,000 clones, and the top ten clones hold around 1.6%. Source material: blood buffy coat. The receptors shown here come from a woman aged 18 to 75 with a cervical HPV16 infection that either progressed to CIN3+ or cleared (not recorded which).

In the case of this clone: The read ends 3 residues early relative to the CDR3; the germline J gene fills the gap. The rearrangement uses TRBV7-3 and TRBJ2-1, with TRBD2 as a possible D gene (6 bases). The ends were cut back, 1 base at V and 4 bases at J, with 11 bases in the middle. CDR1 SGHTA and CDR2 FQGTGA come from the germline V gene. This CDR3 comprises 15 residues. CDR3 region: CASSLKGAGYNEQFF. CDR3 DNA (partial): TGTGCCAGCAGCTTAAAAGGGGCGGGGTACAATGAG.

Note on this clone: The CDR3 end is not reached by the read, which stops 3 residues before it; the germline J gene fills it in. The chain carries TRBV28 and TRBJ2-7; 9 nucleotides align to TRBD1. The germline CDR1 and CDR2 sequences are MDHEN and SYDVKM. The V gene end was trimmed by 10 bases and the J gene end by 6 bases; junction bases not matched to a gene: 13. This CDR3 is built from 14 residues. The covered CDR3 bases are TGTGCCACCACCCCCGGGACAGGGTACTCCGAG. This sequence encodes CATTPGTGYSE. The whole CDR3 region reads CATTPGTGYSEQYF. The whole variable domain, remainder taken from reference TRBV28 and TRBJ2-7, is DVKVTQSSRYLVKRTGEKVFLECVQDMDHENMFWYRQDPGLGLRLIYFSYDVKMKEKGDIPEGYSVSREKKERFSLILESASTNQTSMYLCATTPGTGYSEQYFGPGTRLTVT.

For this clone: The observed sequence ends 3 residues before the CDR3 terminus, with the missing tail filled in from the germline J gene. The rearrangement links TRBV20-1 to TRBJ2-1, with 7 bases identical to TRBD2. Losses at the gene ends were 1 base for V and 4 bases for J; bases not matched to a gene: 7. The CDR3 is 15 residues long. The germline CDR1 and CDR2 sequences are DFQATT and SNEGSKA (reference sequence). The sequenced CDR3 bases are TGCAGTGCTAGAGTGTTCAGCGGGATTTACAATGAG. This encodes CSARVFSGIYNE. The complete CDR3 protein is CSARVFSGIYNEQFF.

On this clone: The CDR3 end is not reached by the read, which stops 3 residues before it; the germline J gene fills it in. The chain carries TRBV18 and TRBJ1-5; D is unresolved. The germline V gene has CDR1 KGHSH and CDR2 LQKENI. The germline V and J ends were trimmed by 5 bases and 0 bases, with 8 bases remaining between them. This CDR3 spans 14 amino acids. CDR3 bases read: TGTGCCAGCTCATCACTAGATAGCAATCAGCCC. It encodes CASSSLDSNQP. The CDR3, in full, reads CASSSLDSNQPQHF.

Points on this clone: With the read ending 3 residues before the CDR3 end, the germline J gene is used to fill in that end. The V gene is TRBV6-1, the J gene TRBJ1-5; D is ambiguous. CDR1 is MNHNS, CDR2 SASEGT, per germline. V was clipped by 3 bases and J by 1 base, with 10 bases between them. This CDR3 comprises 15 residues. CDR3 protein: CASSERGLSNQPQHF. The covered CDR3 bases are TGTGCCAGCAGTGAGCGAGGGCTGAGCAATCAGCCC.

On this clone: With the read ending 3 residues before the CDR3 end, the germline J gene is used to fill in that end. The rearrangement uses TRBV7-2 and TRBJ1-1; 8 bases align to TRBD1. From germline, CDR1 is SGHTA and CDR2 FQGNSA. The CDR3 loop spans 14 amino acids. This CDR3 is CASSLDRGGQPAFF. Incomplete CDR3 DNA: TGTGCCAGCAGCCTAGACAGGGGAGGTCAGCCC. Combining the CDR3 with reference TRBV7-2 and TRBJ1-1 gives the whole variable domain GAGVSQSPSNKVTEKGKDVELRCDPISGHTALYWYRQSLGQGLEFLIYFQGNSAPDKSGLPSDRFSAERTGGSVSTLTIQRTQQEDSAVYLCASSLDRGGQPAFFGQGTRLTVV.

Comment on this clone: The read finishes 3 residues shy of the CDR3 end, and the germline J gene is used to complete it. This chain links TRBV5-1 with TRBJ1-2; tentatively, D is TRBD1 (6 bases). Germline V gene lookup returns CDR1 SGHRS and CDR2 YFSETQ. The CDR3 is 13 residues long. The V gene lost 5 bases and the J gene lost 4 bases, with 12 bases spanning the gap. The chain's CDR3 is CASSSTGSYGYTF. The part of the CDR3 DNA that was read is TGCGCCAGCAGTTCTACAGGGTCCTATGGC.

A remark on this clone: The read stops 3 residues short of the end of the CDR3; the missing end is completed from the germline J gene. The gene calls are TRBV18 and TRBJ2-4, with 9 bases aligning to TRBD1. The CDR3 totals 15 residues. In germline, CDR1 is KGHSH, CDR2 LQKENI. The sequenced part of the CDR3 DNA is TGTGCCAGCTCATTTGGACAGGGGAGGGACTATGGT. Protein sequence: CASSFGQGRDYG. The CDR3 in full is CASSFGQGRDYGQYF.

To note about this clone: The CDR3 end is not reached by the read, which stops 3 residues before it; the germline J gene fills it in. This chain joins TRBV2 and TRBJ2-6; 9 nucleotides line up with TRBD1. CDR1 and CDR2 (germline): SNHLY, FYNNEI. With 8 bases clipped from V and 1 base from J, the junction kept 9 bases outside the gene matches. This CDR3 comprises 17 residues. Incomplete CDR3 DNA: TGTGCCAGCGGCAGGGGACAGGGACTGTCTGGGGCCAACGTC. This encodes CASGRGQGLSGANV. The complete CDR3 reads CASGRGQGLSGANVLTF.

Note on this clone: The DNA ends 3 residues before the CDR3 does, and the rest of the CDR3 is filled in from the germline J gene. J is TRBJ1-2 and V is TRBV19; TRBD1 is a possible D gene (6 bases). Germline CDR1 and CDR2: LNHDA and SQIVND (reference sequence). The CDR3 contains 18 residues. This chain's CDR3 is CASSIDSRTGTLHYDYTF. The CDR3 bases that were read are TGTGCCAGTAGTATAGATAGCCGGACCGGGACACTTCACTACGAC.

A remark on this clone: The read gets to within 3 residues of the CDR3 end, and the germline J gene fills in the rest. This chain uses TRBV5-1 with TRBJ2-2; possibly TRBD1 for D (5 bases). From germline, CDR1 is SGHRS and CDR2 YFSETQ. There are 15 residues in the CDR3. This CDR3 is CASSLGQGRHEKLFF. CDR3 DNA (partial): TGCGCCAGCAGCTTGGGGCAGGGCCGGCATGAAAAG.

CDR3 sequence: CSARDLVYEQYF. The DNA read from the CDR3 is TGCAGTGCTAGAGATCTTGTTTACGAG. V usage is TRBV20-1 and J usage is TRBJ2-7; D uncertain. The missing CDR3 end, 3 residues past where the read stops, is filled in from the germline J gene. The CDR3 covers 12 residues. V lost 0 bases and J 4 bases, leaving 7 bases between the germline ends. CDR1 is DFQATT and CDR2 is SNEGSKA in the germline V gene (reference sequence).

As for this clone: The read ends 3 residues shy of where the CDR3 ends; the end is completed using the germline J gene. The chain carries TRBV7-9 and TRBJ2-3, with D possibly being TRBD1 (5 bases). Germline V gene sequence: CDR1 SEHNR, CDR2 FQNEAQ (reference sequence). The CDR3 extends over 15 amino acids. Deletions cut 5 bases from V and 1 base from J, with 13 bases between. The sequenced CDR3 bases are TGTGCCAGCAGCGCGGCAGGGTCTGGCACAGATACG. This translates into CASSAAGSGTDT. In full, the CDR3 is CASSAAGSGTDTQYF.

Comments on this clone: The sequenced fragment ends 3 residues before the CDR3 boundary, so the rest is inferred from the germline J gene. The V call is TRBV6-2 or TRBV6-3, the J call TRBJ2-1, with 7 positions matching TRBD1. Germline V gene data show CDR1 as MNHEY and CDR2 as SVGEGT. The CDR3 length is 14 residues. Trimming cost V 6 bases and J 7 bases; bases outside gene matches: 9. The CDR3 bases that were read are TGTGCCAGCAGCCTCAGGGGGTTCGGGAATGAG. Translation: CASSLRGFGNE. In full, the CDR3 reads CASSLRGFGNEQFF.

A note on this clone: Read sequence stops 3 residues before the CDR3 end, and the germline J gene provides the missing end. V gene TRBV20-1 combines with J gene TRBJ1-2, with D possibly matching TRBD1 (6 bases). Trimming shortened V by 5 bases and J by 4 bases, and 17 bases separated the two germline ends. Germline values: CDR1 DFQATT, CDR2 SNEGSKA (reference sequence). There are 14 residues in the CDR3. CDR3 amino acids: CSAPHTQGGYGYTF. The covered CDR3 bases are TGCAGTGCTCCTCACACACAGGGAGGCTATGGC.

For this clone: From the germline J gene comes the end of the CDR3, since the read stops 3 residues before it. The rearrangement uses TRBV5-5 and TRBJ1-6; TRBD1 is a possible D gene (6 bases). Germline lookup yields CDR1 SGHKS and CDR2 YYEKEE (reference sequence). The V end lost 0 bases, the J end lost 7 bases, and 11 bases lay between the germline ends. This CDR3 contains 15 residues. CDR3 bases read: TGTGCCAGCAGCTTGGCCTCAACAGGGAATTCACCC. Protein sequence: CASSLASTGNSP. The CDR3 as a whole reads CASSLASTGNSPLHF.

On this clone itself: From the germline J gene comes the end of the CDR3, since the read stops 3 residues before it. The V gene is TRBV19, the J gene TRBJ2-2; tentatively, D is TRBD2 (6 bases). The CDR3 length is 15 residues. Trimming stripped 3 bases from V and 1 base from J, with 9 bases between. Germline CDR1 and CDR2: LNHDA and SQIVND (reference sequence). CDR3 protein: CASSIAGLNTGELFF. CDR3 DNA (partial): TGTGCCAGTAGTATTGCGGGGTTGAACACCGGGGAG.

Comments on this clone: The CDR3 goes on 3 residues after the read ends, and that part is filled in from the germline J gene. This chain uses TRBV5-4 with TRBJ2-7, with 10 bases lining up with TRBD2. Per germline, CDR1 SGHNT and CDR2 YYREEE (reference sequence). The CDR3 consists of 15 residues. V lost 2 bases and J lost 1; bases outside the gene matches: 3. CDR3 loop: CASSLLAGSSYEQYF. The DNA read from the CDR3 is TGTGCCAGCAGCTTACTAGCGGGGTCATCCTACGAG.

On this clone itself: The CDR3 end is not reached by the read, which stops 3 residues before it; the germline J gene fills it in. V and J are TRBV7-9 and TRBJ1-2, with D possibly TRBD1 on 5 matching bases. The CDR3 is made up of 15 amino acids. Per the germline V gene, CDR1 is SEHNR and CDR2 is FQNEAQ (reference sequence). The sequenced CDR3 bases are TGTGCCAGCAGCTTCCTTTCAGGGTCGGGCAATGAC. Translated, it gives CASSFLSGSGND. From start to end, the CDR3 is CASSFLSGSGNDYTF.

Remarks on this clone: The missing CDR3 end, 3 residues past where the read stops, is filled in from the germline J gene. This chain uses TRBV5-1 with TRBJ2-3, with 8 bases that match TRBD1. The germline gives CDR1 SGHRS, CDR2 YFSETQ. Trimming at V came to 4 bases and at J to 4 bases, leaving 11 bases not matched to a gene. CDR3 length: 16 residues. CDR3 DNA, as far as it was read: TGCGCCAGCAGCATAGGACAGGGCGCAAAAGCAGATACG. Translating gives CASSIGQGAKADT. The CDR3 as a whole reads CASSIGQGAKADTQYF. Complete variable domain (other parts from reference TRBV5-1 and TRBJ2-3): KAGVTQTPRYLIKTRGQQVTLSCSPISGHRSVSWYQQTPGQGLQFLFEYFSETQRNKGNFPGRFSGRQFSNSRSEMNVSTLELGDSALYLCASSIGQGAKADTQYFGPGTRLTVL.

On this clone: The CDR3 extends 3 residues past the end of the read, so its final part is completed from the germline J gene. The chain carries TRBV5-1 and TRBJ2-7; weak D call: TRBD2 (5 bases). The CDR3 extends over 15 amino acids. V was trimmed by 3 bases and J by 4 bases, leaving 17 bases between them. Germline assignment: CDR1 SGHRS and CDR2 YFSETQ. The CDR3 reads CASSSERGSGYEQYF. The CDR3 DNA, read in part, is TGCGCCAGCAGCTCCGAGAGAGGGTCGGGGTACGAG. The complete variable domain, with remaining parts taken from reference TRBV5-1 and TRBJ2-7, reads KAGVTQTPRYLIKTRGQQVTLSCSPISGHRSVSWYQQTPGQGLQFLFEYFSETQRNKGNFPGRFSGRQFSNSRSEMNVSTLELGDSALYLCASSSERGSGYEQYFGPGTRLTVT.

Regarding this clone: The CDR3 end lies 3 residues beyond the end of the read and is filled in from the germline J gene. This chain joins TRBV19 and TRBJ2-5; TRBD2 aligns across 8 bases. The CDR3 totals 14 residues. Germline CDR1 and CDR2: LNHDA and SQIVND (reference sequence). V lost 3 bases to trimming and J lost 6 bases; unmatched junction nucleotides: 6. CDR3: CASSIDSGMQTQYF. The sequenced CDR3 bases are TGTGCCAGTAGTATCGATAGCGGGATGCAGACC. Complete variable domain (other parts from reference TRBV19 and TRBJ2-5): DGGITQSPKYLFRKEGQNVTLSCEQNLNHDAMYWYRQDPGQGLRLIYYSQIVNDFQKGDIAEGYSVSREKKESFPLTVTSAQKNPTAFYLCASSIDSGMQTQYFGPGTRLLVL.

As concerns this clone: The CDR3 extends 3 residues past the end of the read, so its final part is completed from the germline J gene. The rearrangement links TRBV7-2 to TRBJ2-3, with TRBD2 matching 10 bases. The CDR3 extends over 15 amino acids. Germline V gene lookup returns CDR1 SGHTA and CDR2 FQGNSA. CDR3 region: CASSLLGLALETQYF. The CDR3 bases that were read are TGTGCCAGCAGCTTATTGGGACTAGCGTTGGAGACG.

As to this clone: The CDR3 end lies 3 residues beyond the end of the read and is filled in from the germline J gene. The V call is TRBV11-2, the J call TRBJ2-5, with unresolved D. From germline, CDR1 is SGHAT and CDR2 FQNNGV. Trimming took 5 bases from V and 1 from J, leaving 8 bases between them. The CDR3 consists of 13 residues. The CDR3 loop reads CASSPQVQETQYF. The sequenced part of the CDR3 DNA is TGTGCCAGCAGCCCGCAGGTCCAAGAGACC.

With respect to this clone: The CDR3 end falls 3 residues outside the read, so it is completed with the germline J gene. The V call is TRBV5-6, the J call TRBJ2-7; TRBD1 matches 7 bases. Losses at the gene ends were 3 bases for V and 4 bases for J; bases not matched to a gene: 7. The CDR3 extends over 14 amino acids. CDR1 is SGHDT and CDR2 is YYEEEE in the germline V gene. The CDR3 reads CASSSQGSGYEQYF. The CDR3 DNA, read in part, is TGTGCCAGCAGCTCACAGGGGTCGGGGTACGAG. Supplemented by reference TRBV5-6 and TRBJ2-7, the full variable domain reads DAGVTQSPTHLIKTRGQQVTLRCSPKSGHDTVSWYQQALGQGPQFIFQYYEEEERQRGNFPDRFSGHQFPNYSSELNVNALLLGDSALYLCASSSQGSGYEQYFGPGTRLTVT.

On this clone: Read sequence stops 3 residues before the CDR3 end, and the germline J gene provides the missing end. The same CDR3 arises from other DNA sequences in this sample as well. The V call is TRBV20-1, the J call TRBJ2-2; 8 nucleotides agree with TRBD1. CDR1 and CDR2 (germline): DFQATT, SNEGSKA (reference sequence). The V and J ends lost 2 bases and 5 bases, in that order; junction bases with no gene match: 4. CDR3 length: 14 residues. The CDR3 spells CSARRTGHTGELFF. The sequenced CDR3 bases are TGCAGTGCTAGAAGGACAGGGCATACCGGGGAG.

Concerning this clone itself: Read coverage stops 3 residues before the CDR3 terminus; the germline J gene supplies the remainder. This chain uses TRBV2 with TRBJ2-1; TRBD1 matches at 8 bases. The germline gives CDR1 SNHLY, CDR2 FYNNEI. J gave up 9 bases and V 4 bases, and 5 bases lay outside the gene matches. The CDR3 has 13 residues. This CDR3 reads CASSARTGSEQFF. CDR3 DNA, as far as it was read: TGTGCCAGCAGTGCCCGGACAGGGAGTGAG.

Turning to this clone: The read terminates 3 residues before the CDR3 end, so the remaining end is supplied by the germline J gene. The chain combines TRBV29-1 with TRBJ2-1; D might be TRBD2 (6 bases). The V end was cut by 4 bases, the J end by 6 bases, with 13 bases between. This CDR3 has 13 amino acids. The germline CDR1 and CDR2 sequences are SQVTM and ANQGSEA. Here the CDR3 reads CSVVRFGGNEQFF. CDR3 DNA (partial): TGCAGCGTTGTCAGGTTCGGGGGCAATGAG.

Regarding this clone: From the germline J gene comes the end of the CDR3, since the read stops 3 residues before it. V and J are TRBV19 and TRBJ2-3; 8 bases map to TRBD1. The CDR3 spans 13 residues. Germline V lookup: CDR1 LNHDA, CDR2 SQIVND (reference sequence). The part of the CDR3 DNA that was read is TGTGCCAGTGAGGACAGGGTCAATCAGCCG. Protein: CASEDRVNQP. The CDR3 as a whole reads CASEDRVNQPQYF. Looking up the rest from reference TRBV19 and TRBJ2-3 gives the full variable domain: DGGITQSPKYLFRKEGQNVTLSCEQNLNHDAMYWYRQDPGQGLRLIYYSQIVNDFQKGDIAEGYSVSREKKESFPLTVTSAQKNPTAFYLCASEDRVNQPQYFGPGTRLTVL.

Points on this clone: The read ends 3 residues before the CDR3 terminus; that terminus is restored from the germline J gene. J is TRBJ2-3 and V is TRBV7-2; TRBD1 might be the D (5 bases). CDR1 SGHTA and CDR2 FQGNSA come from the germline V gene. This CDR3 contains 15 residues. Trimming left V 7 bases short and J 2 bases short, with 16 bases between. The chain's CDR3 is CASTPRDSSTDTQYF. CDR3 DNA (partial): TGTGCCAGCACCCCTCGAGACAGCTCCACAGATACG.

Concerning this clone: Read coverage stops 3 residues before the CDR3 terminus; the germline J gene supplies the remainder. The chain combines TRBV10-3 with TRBJ2-4; 8 positions match TRBD1. Germline CDR1 is ENHRY and CDR2 is SYGVKD. This CDR3 is 14 amino acids long. The covered CDR3 bases are TGTGCCATCAGTACCGGACAGGGTAACTATGGT. Translation: CAISTGQGNYG. The CDR3 in its entirety is CAISTGQGNYGQYF.

Notes on this clone: Read data end 3 residues before the CDR3 end; the end is taken from the germline J gene. The chain carries TRBV5-4 and TRBJ2-1, with TRBD2 matching 12 bases. CDR3 size: 16 residues. With V trimmed by 2 bases and J by 6 bases, 6 bases remained unmatched. Germline CDR1 and CDR2: SGHNT and YYREEE (reference sequence). CDR3 bases read: TGTGCCAGCAGCTTAGGATGGACTAGCGGGATCAATGAG. This codes for CASSLGWTSGINE. The whole CDR3 is CASSLGWTSGINEQFF. The full variable domain, completed using reference TRBV5-4 and TRBJ2-1, is ETGVTQSPTHLIKTRGQQVTLRCSSQSGHNTVSWYQQALGQGPQFIFQYYREEENGRGNFPPRFSGLQFPNYSSELNVNALELDDSALYLCASSLGWTSGINEQFFGPGTRLTVL.